This is a list of T cell receptor beta chains from one sample in a study of early T cells in non-severe SARS-CoV-2 infection. From the 5' RACE reads, TCRdb called clonotypes with MiXCR, one entry per CDR3 protein. The sample lists about 69,000 distinct CDR3 sequences; around 15% were seen once. Sequenced input: whole blood. Source of these receptors: an adult who was a healthcare worker with PCR-confirmed SARS-CoV-2 infection or an uninfected control (not recorded which). The CDR3 runs from the conserved cysteine through the conserved F or W. The D gene is left open where the match is weak. The listing skips clone size in some rows; elsewhere it reads once, few, many or a size class.

TRBJ2-3 . . TRBV29-1 CSVVGVTDTQYF
TRBJ1-1 . few TRBV3-1 CASSHPTHTEAFF
TRBJ2-3 . . TRBV7-3 CASSPTRAATDTQYF
TRBJ1-1 . . TRBV5-1 CASSLGERNTEAFF
TRBJ2-3 TRBD2 few TRBV7-6 CASSLRLAGAYTDTQYF
TRBJ2-2 . . TRBV18 CASSGKAGVDTGELFF
TRBJ1-4 . . TRBV4-1 CASSQSRSSSREKLFF
TRBJ2-4 . many TRBV12-3/TRBV12-4 CASRRGRTVNIQYF
TRBJ1-2 . . TRBV5-1 CASSLDMQGSGYTF
TRBJ1-6 . few TRBV7-9 CASSLEGVSPLHF
TRBJ2-5 TRBD1 . TRBV7-8 CASSYPEGAETQYF
TRBJ2-6 TRBD1 many TRBV28 CASTRGDRGTGANVLTF
TRBJ2-4 . few TRBV7-3 CASSLAGPPNIQYF
TRBJ1-2 . . TRBV21-1 CASITGDAYGYTF
TRBJ2-3 TRBD2 many TRBV28 CASSFFLAGGPRTDTQYF
TRBJ1-1 . . TRBV7-9 CASSFQMNTEAFF
TRBJ2-7 . . TRBV29-1 CSVEGRRSYEQYF
TRBJ2-7 . many TRBV18 CASSPKLWDEQYF
TRBJ2-3 . . TRBV6-2/TRBV6-3 CASRKDSTDTQYF
TRBJ1-5 TRBD1 . TRBV11-3 CASSLGQNPGRNQLQHF
TRBJ1-1 TRBD1 many TRBV28 CASRYAGTGEAFF
TRBJ2-1 . few TRBV7-2 CASSLLVEQFF
TRBJ1-3 . many TRBV28 CASSLYVSLGNTIYF
TRBJ2-2 . . TRBV5-5 CASSPRDSLTGELFF
TRBJ2-7 . many TRBV20-1 CSARQSGHEQYF
TRBJ1-2 . . TRBV5-6 CASSLYGAKYGYTF
TRBJ2-1 TRBD2 . TRBV12-3/TRBV12-4 CASGASGIYNEQFF
TRBJ2-2 . many TRBV29-1 CSAAGPLQGPNTGELFF
TRBJ1-3 . . TRBV20-1 CSAMLDSGNTIYF
TRBJ2-6 . few TRBV18 CASYDGGSNSGANVLTF
TRBJ1-1 . many TRBV11-3 CASSQKGGANTEAFF
TRBJ2-1 TRBD2 . TRBV4-1 CASSQDKRGVYNEQFF
TRBJ2-3 . . TRBV28 CASNGGAVDTQYF
TRBJ2-7 . . TRBV7-9 CASSLQGGALIYEQYF
TRBJ1-6 . . TRBV7-2 CASSMNMGSYNSPLHF
TRBJ2-1 TRBD2 few TRBV4-2 CASSQHTRTSGYNEQFF
TRBJ2-2 . . TRBV5-4 CASSRTFTGELFF
TRBJ1-2 . once TRBV3-1 CASSQGSRDHGCTF
TRBJ2-3 . . TRBV7-8 CASSSRATDTQYF
TRBJ2-4 . few TRBV6-4 CASRKIAKNIQYF
TRBJ1-2 . medium-sized TRBV5-5 CASSPNLGREYGYTF
TRBJ2-1 TRBD1 many TRBV6-2/TRBV6-3 CASSYSTGFSEQFF
TRBJ2-7 . many TRBV6-5 CASKGLDEQYF
TRBJ1-1 . . TRBV12-3/TRBV12-4 CASCTGGALNTEAFF
TRBJ2-5 TRBD2 . TRBV29-1 CSVGRTHAGETRYF
TRBJ2-1 . . TRBV5-1 CASSLDKPPNEQFF
TRBJ2-5 TRBD2 few TRBV5-1 CASSLLAGAQETQYF
TRBJ2-5 TRBD2 many TRBV7-8 CATSSGGAKTQYF
TRBJ1-1 TRBD1 . TRBV27 CASSYVGNRGTEAFF
TRBJ1-6 . few TRBV2 CASSVLSPLHF
TRBJ2-7 TRBD2 . TRBV5-5 CASSLWAAMGAGVSSYEQYF
TRBJ1-1 TRBD1 few TRBV29-1 CSVRQGDTEAFF
TRBJ2-5 . few TRBV12-3/TRBV12-4 CASSSLVVETQYF
TRBJ1-6 TRBD1 . TRBV2 CASSRDREGNSPLHF
TRBJ1-1 . . TRBV12-3/TRBV12-4 CASSLGLMNTEAFF